These 6 T cell receptor beta chains share one sample of origin, sequenced in a study of T cells in Graves' hyperthyroidism and ophthalmopathy. RNA transcripts yielded amplified TCR beta CDR3 regions. Initially, a first-round RT-PCR of the TCR CDR3 employed the HTBI primer set. TCRdb analysed the multiplex PCR reads with MiXCR anew, one entry per CDR3 protein. In the table there are fewer than 650,000 distinct CDR3 sequences, over 12% of which are singletons. The specimen sequenced was blood. The receptors derive from a young woman with Graves' ophthalmopathy.

The table lists this clonotype with many counts. The V call is TRBV28, the J call TRBJ1-2; TRBD1 agrees at 7 bases. Germline loops: CDR1 MDHEN, CDR2 SYDVKM. The CDR3 consists of 14 residues. The V gene end was trimmed by 6 bases and the J gene end by 4 bases; junction bases not matched to a gene: 8. CDR3 in DNA: TGTGCCAGCAGCTTCGGAGGGGGCGGCTATGGCTACACCTTC. Its protein product is CASSFGGGGYGYTF.

The rearrangement uses TRBV28 and TRBJ1-6; no firm D call. CDR1 and CDR2 (germline): MDHEN, SYDVKM. This CDR3 has 13 residues. Between the trimmed V and J ends, which lost 5 bases and 5 bases, there was a span of 7 bases. CDR3 DNA: TGTGCCAGCAGTCGTCACCATAATTCACCCCTCCACTTT. Protein sequence: CASSRHHNSPLHF.

Many counts were recorded for this clonotype. V and J are TRBV12-3 or TRBV12-4 and TRBJ2-4; D tentatively fits TRBD1 or TRBD2 (6 bases each). V was trimmed by 1 base and J by 2 bases, leaving 12 bases between them. CDR3 length: 16 amino acids. The CDR3, as DNA: TGTGCCAGCAGTTTAGAGGGGGGAGCATCCAAAAACATTCAGTACTTC. Amino acid sequence: CASSLEGGASKNIQYF.

This clonotype turned up a few times. The chain employs TRBV10-3 and TRBJ2-1, with 14 bases aligning to TRBD2. CDR1 is ENHRY, CDR2 SYGVKD, per germline. The CDR3 has 16 residues. Trimming cost V 10 bases and J 0 bases; bases outside gene matches: 5. CDR3 bases: TGTGCCACCCTCGGGACTAGCGGGAGCTCCTACAATGAGCAGTTCTTC. Its protein product is CATLGTSGSSYNEQFF.

This clonotype was found many times. The chain is built from TRBV19 and TRBJ1-1; D ambiguous. This CDR3 has 15 residues. Deletions cut 3 bases from V and 1 base from J, with 12 bases between. Per germline, CDR1 LNHDA and CDR2 SQIVND (reference sequence). CDR3 sequence reads: CASSIPPPRNTEAFF. The CDR3 coding sequence is TGTGCCAGTAGTATTCCCCCCCCTCGGAACACTGAAGCTTTCTTT. The full variable domain, with the rest looked up from reference TRBV19 and TRBJ1-1, is DGGITQSPKYLFRKEGQNVTLSCEQNLNHDAMYWYRQDPGQGLRLIYYSQIVNDFQKGDIAEGYSVSREKKESFPLTVTSAQKNPTAFYLCASSIPPPRNTEAFFGQGTRLTVV.

This clonotype has ten or more counts. This sequence joins TRBV6-1 and TRBJ2-1, with 8 positions matching TRBD2. Germline V gives CDR1 MNHNS, CDR2 SASEGT. J lost 4 bases, V lost 6 bases, and 14 bases had no gene match. The CDR3 length is 17 residues. CDR3: CASSVIRGGPRYNEQFF. CDR3 coding DNA: TGTGCCAGCAGCGTGATACGGGGGGGGCCAAGGTACAATGAGCAGTTCTTC.